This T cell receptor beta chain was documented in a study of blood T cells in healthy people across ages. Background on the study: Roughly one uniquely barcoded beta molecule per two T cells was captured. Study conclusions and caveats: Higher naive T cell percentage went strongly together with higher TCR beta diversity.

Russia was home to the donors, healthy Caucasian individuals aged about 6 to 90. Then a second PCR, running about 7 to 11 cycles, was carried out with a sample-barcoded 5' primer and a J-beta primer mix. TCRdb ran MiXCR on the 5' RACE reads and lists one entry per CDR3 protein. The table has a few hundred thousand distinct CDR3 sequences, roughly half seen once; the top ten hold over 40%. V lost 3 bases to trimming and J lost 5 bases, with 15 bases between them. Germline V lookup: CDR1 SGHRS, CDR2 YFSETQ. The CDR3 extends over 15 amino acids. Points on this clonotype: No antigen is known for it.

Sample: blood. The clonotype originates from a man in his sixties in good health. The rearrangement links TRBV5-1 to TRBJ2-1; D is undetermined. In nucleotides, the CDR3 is TGCGCCAGCAGCTCGCTAGTCGGACGGGACAATGAGCAGTTCTTC. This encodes CASSSLVGRDNEQFF.